A single T cell receptor (beta chain) is shown here with its context. Its specificity is not known. This entry is derived from a study of post-analysis software for immune sequencing data. Points from the study as a whole: Five or six TRBV segments were significantly more frequent in patients than in controls. TRBV5-6, TRBV5-1 and TRBV20-1 were among these segments. The normalized Chao1 diversity of multiple sclerosis patients was significantly lower than that of controls.

This CDR3 is 13 amino acids long. With V trimmed by 6 bases and J by 6 bases, 6 bases remained unmatched. Tagging with unique molecular identifiers was a feature of the TCR beta cDNA libraries. Each batch of about 0.85 to 10 million T cells produced 490,000 or so cDNA molecules. TCRdb itself ran the PCR reads through MiXCR, one entry per CDR3 protein. The sample shows under 650,000 distinct CDR3 sequences, roughly 40% of them seen only once. The genes are TRBV12-3 or TRBV12-4 and TRBJ2-5; 8 nucleotides line up with TRBD1. Material for sequencing was blood. The sequence was obtained from a girl between 10 and 17 years old with multiple sclerosis. The CDR3 reads CASSPGGPQTQYF. CDR3 sequence (DNA): TGTGCCAGCAGCCCAGGGGGCCCGCAGACCCAGTACTTC.